These 29 T cell receptor beta chains came from one sample sequenced in a study of beta chain features in type 1 diabetes (dated by TCRdb to the late 2010s). These TCRs' antigens remain unknown. The study at large found these results: In all four CD4+ subsets, TCRB CDR3 length was moderately but significantly shorter in type 1 diabetes patients.

Libraries came from the immunoSEQ multiplex PCR assay. The entire isolated RNA was reverse transcribed using the High Capacity cDNA Reverse Transcription Kit, and thus expressed TCRB transcripts were sequenced. TCRdb mirrors the immuneACCESS table, restricted to in-frame sequences. Some clones are absent from its copies; in checked studies, under half trace to an unresolved V gene, and the reason for the others is unknown. The sample table holds 600,000 or so clones, of which 9.5% to 15% were seen once. Around 0.12% of the sample is held by the ten biggest clonotypes. Sequences were obtained from naive CD4+ T cells from blood. In light of the paper, this sample's cell subset or site label describes: true naive CD4+ T cells. All receptors come from a man aged 25-45 years with type 1 diabetes.

The rearrangement uses TRBV11-3 and TRBJ2-1; TRBD1 might be the D (6 bases). This CDR3 is 13 amino acids long. V shed 5 bases and J shed 10 bases, with 15 bases lying between them. Germline V gene data show CDR1 as SGHNT and CDR2 as YENEEA. CDR3 loop: CASSQIQGAEQFF. CDR3 in DNA: TGTGCCAGCAGCCAAATACAGGGCGCCGAGCAGTTCTTC.

This clone has just a few counts. The V and J genes are TRBV7-2 and TRBJ2-2; D remains unclear. CDR3 length: 11 residues. Germline CDR1 reads SGHTA; CDR2 reads FQGNSA. Trimming cost V 6 bases and J 4 bases, with 3 bases left between them. In nucleotides, the CDR3 is TGTGCCAGCAGACTCACCGGGGAGCTGTTTTTT. This sequence encodes CASRLTGELFF.

Details on this clone: This specimen includes other DNA sequences encoding the same CDR3. The rearrangement links TRBV6-5 to TRBJ1-3, with no clear D. Germline CDR1 is MNHEY and CDR2 is SVGAGI. V was shortened by 5 bases and J by 3 bases, with 2 bases between the two germline ends. This CDR3 contains 11 residues. The CDR3 is CASSLGNTIYF. Written as DNA, the CDR3 is TGTGCCAGCAGTCTTGGAAACACCATATATTTT.

This clone showed up just a few times. V usage is TRBV4-2 and J usage is TRBJ2-2; 9 bases match TRBD1. Germline-derived CDR1 and CDR2 are LGHNA and YNFKEQ. This CDR3 contains 21 residues. Trimming took 3 bases from V and 7 from J; bases not matched to a gene: 24. The chain's CDR3 is CASSQAIYRGPGQGIDGELFF. The CDR3, as DNA: TGTGCCAGCAGCCAGGCTATCTACAGGGGCCCGGGACAGGGAATAGACGGGGAGCTGTTTTTT.

This clone was observed a handful of times. Within the sample, other DNA sequences also encode this same CDR3. J is TRBJ1-1 and V is TRBV18; D gene ambiguous. Trimming took off 3 bases at V and 6 bases at J, with 5 bases between the two ends. Germline V lookup: CDR1 KGHSH, CDR2 LQKENI. The CDR3 length is 11 residues. In DNA form, the CDR3 reads TGTGCCAGCTCACCTGGACCTGAAGCTTTCTTT. Residues: CASSPGPEAFF.

V gene TRBV2 combines with J gene TRBJ1-6; D unclear. Trimming left V 8 bases short and J 6 bases short, with 14 bases between. Germline values: CDR1 SNHLY, CDR2 FYNNEI. The CDR3 spans 14 residues. This CDR3 is CASRRITSNSPLHF. CDR3 bases: TGTGCCAGCCGACGGATAACTAGTAATTCACCCCTCCACTTT.

A single count supports this clone. This chain connects TRBV4-3 to TRBJ1-2; 7 bases align to TRBD1. CDR3 length: 15 residues. Germline lookup yields CDR1 LGHNA and CDR2 YSLEER. The junction had 9 bases not matched to a gene; V was cut back by 4 bases and J by 4 bases. CDR3 bases: TGCGCCAGCAGCCGAGACTCCAGGGGGATCTATGGCTACACCTTC. Amino acid sequence: CASSRDSRGIYGYTF.

In this sample, this clone turned up a few times. V gene TRBV19 combines with J gene TRBJ1-2, with D possibly being TRBD1 (6 bases). Per germline, CDR1 LNHDA and CDR2 SQIVND (reference sequence). Trimming took 6 bases from V and 6 from J, leaving 17 bases between them. The CDR3 runs 14 residues. CDR3 loop: CASSPTWDTDGYTF. CDR3 nucleotides: TGTGCCAGTAGCCCCACCTGGGACACCGATGGCTACACCTTC.

The chain has TRBV28 and TRBJ2-2; maybe TRBD1 (5 bases). V shed 2 bases and J shed 0 bases, with 10 bases lying between them. The CDR3 is 16 amino acids. Germline loops: CDR1 MDHEN, CDR2 SYDVKM. The DNA for the CDR3 is TGTGCCAGCAGTTTAGTTGGGGCAACGAACACCGGGGAGCTGTTTTTT. This sequence encodes CASSLVGATNTGELFF.

This clone was seen a few times. The V and J genes are TRBV9 and TRBJ2-2, with 7 bases aligning to TRBD1. Trimming took 6 bases from V and 4 from J; bases not matched to a gene: 12. CDR1 is SGDLS, CDR2 YYNGEE, per germline. The CDR3 is 16 amino acids. CDR3: CASNRGSPGGTGELFF. CDR3 DNA sequence: TGTGCCAGCAACAGGGGCTCCCCAGGAGGCACCGGGGAGCTGTTTTTT.

This clone came up a few times. V is TRBV30 and J is TRBJ1-3; D is ambiguous. With 2 bases removed from V and 0 bases from J, the gap between germline ends came to 17 bases. Germline V gives CDR1 GTSNPN, CDR2 SVGIG (reference sequence). This CDR3 has 17 amino acids. The CDR3 DNA sequence: TGTGCCTGGAGTACGGCAGGCTATCTAAGCTCTGGAAACACCATATATTTT. Its protein product is CAWSTAGYLSSGNTIYF.

This clone was recorded a few times. This chain uses TRBV29-1 with TRBJ2-3; the D gene is possibly TRBD2 (5 bases). The CDR3 spans 12 residues. The germline gives CDR1 SQVTM, CDR2 ANQGSEA. Deletions cut 6 bases from V and 0 bases from J, with 7 bases between. The CDR3 protein is CSVPGSTDTQYF. The CDR3 DNA reads as TGCAGCGTCCCGGGAAGCACAGATACGCAGTATTTT.

This clone was observed a few times. V gene TRBV9 combines with J gene TRBJ2-1, with TRBD2 matching over 10 bases. CDR1 and CDR2 (germline): SGDLS, YYNGEE. CDR3 length equals 17 residues. V was clipped by 1 base and J by 3 bases; unmatched bases: 7. The CDR3 DNA follows: TGTGCCAGCAGCGTAATGTCTAGCGGGGGATACTACAATGAGCAGTTCTTC. Translating gives CASSVMSSGGYYNEQFF.

The chain is built from TRBV7-2 and TRBJ2-3, with 7 bases that match TRBD2. CDR3 size: 16 residues. From germline, CDR1 is SGHTA and CDR2 FQGNSA. The J segment lost 2 bases and the V segment lost 3 bases, leaving 8 bases of the junction unmatched. CDR3 DNA: TGTGCCAGCAGCTTGACAGCGGGGACTTCCACAGATACGCAGTATTTT. Protein: CASSLTAGTSTDTQYF.

This clone was counted between two and nine times. As DNA, the CDR3 is TGTGCCAGCAGCGTGTCCCTTCAGGCCTACGAGCAGTACTTC. It codes for CASSVSLQAYEQYF. V and J are TRBV9 and TRBJ2-7, with D unclear. The CDR3 is made up of 14 amino acids. The germline gives CDR1 SGDLS, CDR2 YYNGEE. Trimming took off 2 bases at V and 2 bases at J, with 11 bases between the two ends.

The chain joins TRBV5-4 to TRBJ2-3, with 8 bases lining up with TRBD2. Germline V gene lookup returns CDR1 SGHNT and CDR2 YYREEE (reference sequence). With 3 bases clipped from V and 0 bases from J, the junction kept 3 bases outside the gene matches. The CDR3 length is 15 residues. Here the CDR3 DNA reads TGTGCCAGCAGCTCGACTAGCGCGAGCACAGATACGCAGTATTTT. Its protein product is CASSSTSASTDTQYF.

The table lists this clone with a few counts. The V gene is TRBV7-9, the J gene TRBJ2-2, with TRBD1 matching 10 bases. J was trimmed by 4 bases and V by 4 bases; bases with no gene match: 3. The CDR3 loop spans 15 amino acids. Germline CDR1 is SEHNR and CDR2 is FQNEAQ (reference sequence). CDR3 in amino acids: CASSWDRGGTGELFF. The CDR3 DNA is TGTGCCAGCAGCTGGGACAGGGGCGGCACCGGGGAGCTGTTTTTT.

This clone was counted only a few times. The gene calls are TRBV4-2 and TRBJ1-4; possibly TRBD1 for D (6 bases). The V and J ends lost 0 bases and 7 bases respectively, with 15 bases between them. Per germline, CDR1 LGHNA and CDR2 YNFKEQ. This CDR3 region has 16 residues. The CDR3 nucleotides read TGTGCCAGCAGCCAAGATTTTGGCGGACAGCTTGAAAAACTGTTTTTT. It is translated as CASSQDFGGQLEKLFF.

The chain combines TRBV19 with TRBJ1-2; D not resolved. This CDR3 has 14 residues. Trimming shortened V by 1 base and J by 4 bases, and 10 bases separated the two germline ends. The germline V gene has CDR1 LNHDA and CDR2 SQIVND (reference sequence). The CDR3 sequence is CASSIAESLYGYTF. CDR3 nucleotide sequence: TGTGCCAGTAGTATAGCGGAGAGTCTCTATGGCTACACCTTC.

In its sample, this clone was seen a few times. The rearrangement joins TRBV7-9 to TRBJ2-3; D might be TRBD1 or TRBD2, each matching 6 bases. Trimming pared 4 bases from V and 2 bases from J, leaving 22 bases between. Germline-derived CDR1 and CDR2 are SEHNR and FQNEAQ (reference sequence). This CDR3 contains 18 residues. The CDR3 here is CASSSIRGPRQNTDTQYF. CDR3 sequence (DNA): TGTGCCAGCAGCTCGATTCGGGGGCCTCGCCAAAACACAGATACGCAGTATTTT.

For this clone: The same CDR3 is also encoded by other DNA sequences in this sample. This chain uses TRBV2 with TRBJ2-3; perhaps TRBD1 as D (5 bases). V lost 2 bases to trimming and J lost 2 bases, with 8 bases between them. The CDR3 has 14 amino acids. CDR1 SNHLY and CDR2 FYNNEI come from the germline V gene. CDR3 region: CASSEQGSTDTQYF. CDR3 DNA: TGTGCCAGCAGTGAACAGGGATCCACAGATACGCAGTATTTT.

CDR3: CASGRAGSDYGYTF. The CDR3 DNA follows: TGTGCCAGCGGGAGAGCAGGGAGTGATTATGGCTACACCTTC. The rearrangement links TRBV7-9 to TRBJ1-2; a possible D gene is TRBD1 (5 bases). This CDR3 is 14 amino acids long. V dropped 8 bases and J dropped 5 bases, with 18 bases sitting between them. CDR1 is SEHNR, CDR2 FQNEAQ, per germline (reference sequence).

This clone has just a few counts. The chain has TRBV27 and TRBJ2-1; 10 bases match TRBD2. The CDR3 is 15 residues long. V shed 6 bases and J 3 bases; nucleotides not matched to a gene: 5. Germline lookup yields CDR1 MNHEY and CDR2 SMNVEV (reference sequence). CDR3 DNA: TGTGCCAGCAGCTTAGCGGGGGGCCTCTACAATGAGCAGTTCTTC. Translating gives CASSLAGGLYNEQFF.

J is TRBJ2-7 and V is TRBV29-1; 8 bases are a match to TRBD1. Trimming removed 6 bases from V and 3 bases from J; junction bases left unmatched: 7. From germline, CDR1 is SQVTM and CDR2 ANQGSEA. The CDR3 sequence is 13 residues long. The CDR3 DNA sequence: TGCAGCGTAGCGACAGGGGCCTTCTACGAGCAGTACTTC. Protein: CSVATGAFYEQYF.

This clone was observed a handful of times. The V and J genes are TRBV28 and TRBJ2-7, with unresolved D. The CDR3 consists of 12 residues. Germline V gene data show CDR1 as MDHEN and CDR2 as SYDVKM. Deletions cut 2 bases from V and 2 bases from J, with 4 bases between. CDR3 nucleotide sequence: TGTGCCAGCAGTTTAGAAGCCTACGAGCAGTACTTC. Its protein product is CASSLEAYEQYF.

This clone has a handful of counts. V is TRBV2 and J is TRBJ1-6; D gene unclear. There are 14 residues in the CDR3. Trimming stripped 3 bases from V and 6 bases from J, with 9 bases between. Per the germline V gene, CDR1 is SNHLY and CDR2 is FYNNEI. This chain's CDR3 is CASSEGSFNSPLHF. CDR3 nucleotides: TGTGCCAGCAGTGAGGGCAGTTTTAATTCACCCCTCCACTTT. Supplemented by reference TRBV2 and TRBJ1-6, the full variable domain reads EPEVTQTPSHQVTQMGQEVILRCVPISNHLYFYWYRQILGQKVEFLVSFYNNEISEKSEIFDDQFSVERPDGSNFTLKIRSTKLEDSAMYFCASSEGSFNSPLHFGNGTRLTVT.

The sample holds a few counts of this clone. The genes are TRBV7-2 and TRBJ1-1; 7 positions agree with TRBD1. V lost 6 bases, J lost 4 bases, and 8 bases stayed unmatched. Germline V gene sequence: CDR1 SGHTA, CDR2 FQGNSA. CDR3 size: 14 residues. The CDR3 loop is CASSNYRGGTEAFF. Here the CDR3 DNA reads TGTGCCAGCAGTAACTACAGGGGTGGCACTGAAGCTTTCTTT.

This chain links TRBV2 with TRBJ2-1; D not certain. The length of the CDR3 is 12 residues. Trimming took 6 bases from V and 5 from J, leaving 8 bases between them. CDR1 and CDR2 from the germline V gene are SNHLY and FYNNEI. CDR3 loop: CASRVTDNEQFF. The CDR3 nucleotides are TGTGCCAGCAGGGTCACAGACAATGAGCAGTTCTTC.

This clone showed up just a few times. V and J are TRBV7-8 and TRBJ2-1, with D tentatively TRBD1 (6 bases). The CDR3 has 16 residues. The V gene lost 5 bases and the J gene lost 6 bases, with 20 bases spanning the gap. In germline, CDR1 is SGHVS, CDR2 FQNEAQ. This CDR3 is CASSPRQDSMTNEQFF. The CDR3 DNA reads TGTGCCAGCAGCCCCCGACAGGACTCAATGACCAATGAGCAGTTCTTC.